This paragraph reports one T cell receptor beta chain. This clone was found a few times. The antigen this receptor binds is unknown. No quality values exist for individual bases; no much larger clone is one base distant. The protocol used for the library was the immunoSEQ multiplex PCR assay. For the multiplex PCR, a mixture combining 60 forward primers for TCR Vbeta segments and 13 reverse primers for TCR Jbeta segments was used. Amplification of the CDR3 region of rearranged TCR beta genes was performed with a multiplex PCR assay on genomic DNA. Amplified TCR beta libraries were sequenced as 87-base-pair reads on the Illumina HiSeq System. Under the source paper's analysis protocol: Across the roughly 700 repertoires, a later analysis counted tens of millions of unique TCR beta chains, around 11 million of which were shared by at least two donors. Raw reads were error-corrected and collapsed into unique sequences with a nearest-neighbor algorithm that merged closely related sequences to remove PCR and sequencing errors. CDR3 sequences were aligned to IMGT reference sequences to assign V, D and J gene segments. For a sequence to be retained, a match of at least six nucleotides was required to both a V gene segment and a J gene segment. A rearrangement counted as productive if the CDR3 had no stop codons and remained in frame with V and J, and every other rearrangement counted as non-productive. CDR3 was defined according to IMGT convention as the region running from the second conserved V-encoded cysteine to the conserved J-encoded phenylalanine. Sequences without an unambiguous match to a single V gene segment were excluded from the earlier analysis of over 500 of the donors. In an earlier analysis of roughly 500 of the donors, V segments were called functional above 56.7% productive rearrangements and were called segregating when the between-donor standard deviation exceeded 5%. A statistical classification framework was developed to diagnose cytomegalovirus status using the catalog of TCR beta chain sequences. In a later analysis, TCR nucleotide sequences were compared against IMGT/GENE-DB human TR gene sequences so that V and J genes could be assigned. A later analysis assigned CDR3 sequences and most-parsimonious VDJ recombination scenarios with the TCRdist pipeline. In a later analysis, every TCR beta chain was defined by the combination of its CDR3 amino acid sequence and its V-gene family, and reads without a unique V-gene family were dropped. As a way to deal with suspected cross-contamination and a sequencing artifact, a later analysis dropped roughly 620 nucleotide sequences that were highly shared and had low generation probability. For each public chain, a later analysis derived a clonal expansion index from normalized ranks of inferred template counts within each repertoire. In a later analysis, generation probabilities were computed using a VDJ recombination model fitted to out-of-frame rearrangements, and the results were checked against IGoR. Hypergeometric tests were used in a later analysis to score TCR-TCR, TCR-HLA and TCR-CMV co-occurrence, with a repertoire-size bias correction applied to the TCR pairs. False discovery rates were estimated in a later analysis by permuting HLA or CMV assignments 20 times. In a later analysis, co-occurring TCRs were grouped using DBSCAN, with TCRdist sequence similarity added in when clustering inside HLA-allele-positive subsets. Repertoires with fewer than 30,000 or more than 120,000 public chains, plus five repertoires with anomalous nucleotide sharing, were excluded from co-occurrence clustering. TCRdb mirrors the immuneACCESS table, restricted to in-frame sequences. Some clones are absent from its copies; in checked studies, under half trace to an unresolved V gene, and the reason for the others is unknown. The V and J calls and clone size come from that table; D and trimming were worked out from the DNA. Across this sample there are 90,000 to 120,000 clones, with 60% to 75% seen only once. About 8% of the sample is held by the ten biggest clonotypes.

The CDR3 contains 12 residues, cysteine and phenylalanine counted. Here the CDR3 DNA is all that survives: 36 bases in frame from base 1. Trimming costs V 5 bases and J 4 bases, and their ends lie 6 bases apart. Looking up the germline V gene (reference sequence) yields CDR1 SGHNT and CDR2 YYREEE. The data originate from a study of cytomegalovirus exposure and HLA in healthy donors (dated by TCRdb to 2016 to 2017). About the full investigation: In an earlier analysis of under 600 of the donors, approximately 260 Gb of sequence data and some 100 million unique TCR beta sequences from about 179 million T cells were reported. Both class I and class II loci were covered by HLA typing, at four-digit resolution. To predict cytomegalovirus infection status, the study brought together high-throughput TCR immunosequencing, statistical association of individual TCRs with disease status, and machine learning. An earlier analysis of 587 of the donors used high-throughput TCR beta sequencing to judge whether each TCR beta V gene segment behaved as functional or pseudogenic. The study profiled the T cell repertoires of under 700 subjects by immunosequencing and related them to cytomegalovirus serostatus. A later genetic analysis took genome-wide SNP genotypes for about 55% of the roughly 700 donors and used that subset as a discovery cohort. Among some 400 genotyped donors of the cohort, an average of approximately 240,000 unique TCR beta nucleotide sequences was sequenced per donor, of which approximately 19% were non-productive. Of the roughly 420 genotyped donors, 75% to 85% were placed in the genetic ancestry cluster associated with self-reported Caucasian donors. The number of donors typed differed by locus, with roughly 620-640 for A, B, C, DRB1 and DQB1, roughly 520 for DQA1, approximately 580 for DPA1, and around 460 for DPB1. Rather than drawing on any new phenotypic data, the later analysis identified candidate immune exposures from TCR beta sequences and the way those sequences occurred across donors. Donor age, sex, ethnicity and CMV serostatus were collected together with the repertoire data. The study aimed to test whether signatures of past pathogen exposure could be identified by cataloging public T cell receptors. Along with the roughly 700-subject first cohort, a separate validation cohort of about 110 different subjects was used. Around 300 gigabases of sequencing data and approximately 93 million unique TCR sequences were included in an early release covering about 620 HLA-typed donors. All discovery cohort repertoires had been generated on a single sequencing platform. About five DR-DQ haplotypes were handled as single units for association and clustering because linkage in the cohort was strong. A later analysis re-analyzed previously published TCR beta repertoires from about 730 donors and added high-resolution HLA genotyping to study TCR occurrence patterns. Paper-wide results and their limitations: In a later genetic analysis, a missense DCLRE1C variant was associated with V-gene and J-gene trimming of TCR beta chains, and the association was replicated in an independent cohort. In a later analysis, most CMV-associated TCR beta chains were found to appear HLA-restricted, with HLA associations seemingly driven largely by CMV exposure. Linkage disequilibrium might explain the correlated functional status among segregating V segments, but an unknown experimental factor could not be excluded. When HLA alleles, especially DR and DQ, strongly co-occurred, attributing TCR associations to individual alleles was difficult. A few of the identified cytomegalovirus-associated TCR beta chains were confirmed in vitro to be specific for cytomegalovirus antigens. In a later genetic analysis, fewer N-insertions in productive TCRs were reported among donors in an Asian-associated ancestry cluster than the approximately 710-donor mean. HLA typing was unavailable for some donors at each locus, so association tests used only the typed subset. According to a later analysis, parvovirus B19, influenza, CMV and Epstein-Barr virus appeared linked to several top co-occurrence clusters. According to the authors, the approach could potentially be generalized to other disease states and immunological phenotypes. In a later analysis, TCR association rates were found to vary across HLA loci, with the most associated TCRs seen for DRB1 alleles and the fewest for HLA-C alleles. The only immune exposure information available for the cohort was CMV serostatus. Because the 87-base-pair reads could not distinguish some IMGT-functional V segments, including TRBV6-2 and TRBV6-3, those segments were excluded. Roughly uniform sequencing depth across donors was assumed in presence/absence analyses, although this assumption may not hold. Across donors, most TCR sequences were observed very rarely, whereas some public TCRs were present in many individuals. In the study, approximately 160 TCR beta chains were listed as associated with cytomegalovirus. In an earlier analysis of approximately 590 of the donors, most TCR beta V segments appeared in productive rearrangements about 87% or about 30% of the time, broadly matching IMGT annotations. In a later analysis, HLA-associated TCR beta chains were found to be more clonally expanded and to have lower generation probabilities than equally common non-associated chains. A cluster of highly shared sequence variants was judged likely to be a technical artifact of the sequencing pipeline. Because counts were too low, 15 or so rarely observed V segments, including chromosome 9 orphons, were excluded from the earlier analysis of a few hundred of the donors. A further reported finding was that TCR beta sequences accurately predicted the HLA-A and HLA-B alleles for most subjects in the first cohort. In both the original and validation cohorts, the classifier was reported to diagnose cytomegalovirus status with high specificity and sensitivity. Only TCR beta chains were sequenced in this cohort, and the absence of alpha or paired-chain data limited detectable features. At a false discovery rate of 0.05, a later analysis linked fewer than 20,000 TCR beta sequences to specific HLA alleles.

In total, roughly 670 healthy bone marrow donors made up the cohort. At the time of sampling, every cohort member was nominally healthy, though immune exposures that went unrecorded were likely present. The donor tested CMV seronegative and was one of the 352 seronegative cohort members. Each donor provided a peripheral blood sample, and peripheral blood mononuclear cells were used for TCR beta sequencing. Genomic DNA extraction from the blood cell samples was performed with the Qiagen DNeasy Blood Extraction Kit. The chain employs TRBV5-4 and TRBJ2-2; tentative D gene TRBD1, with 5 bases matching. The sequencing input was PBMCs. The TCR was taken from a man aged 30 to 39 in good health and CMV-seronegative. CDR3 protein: CASRGVTGELFF. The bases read TGTGCCAGCAGAGGGGTCACCGGGGAGCTGTTTTTT.